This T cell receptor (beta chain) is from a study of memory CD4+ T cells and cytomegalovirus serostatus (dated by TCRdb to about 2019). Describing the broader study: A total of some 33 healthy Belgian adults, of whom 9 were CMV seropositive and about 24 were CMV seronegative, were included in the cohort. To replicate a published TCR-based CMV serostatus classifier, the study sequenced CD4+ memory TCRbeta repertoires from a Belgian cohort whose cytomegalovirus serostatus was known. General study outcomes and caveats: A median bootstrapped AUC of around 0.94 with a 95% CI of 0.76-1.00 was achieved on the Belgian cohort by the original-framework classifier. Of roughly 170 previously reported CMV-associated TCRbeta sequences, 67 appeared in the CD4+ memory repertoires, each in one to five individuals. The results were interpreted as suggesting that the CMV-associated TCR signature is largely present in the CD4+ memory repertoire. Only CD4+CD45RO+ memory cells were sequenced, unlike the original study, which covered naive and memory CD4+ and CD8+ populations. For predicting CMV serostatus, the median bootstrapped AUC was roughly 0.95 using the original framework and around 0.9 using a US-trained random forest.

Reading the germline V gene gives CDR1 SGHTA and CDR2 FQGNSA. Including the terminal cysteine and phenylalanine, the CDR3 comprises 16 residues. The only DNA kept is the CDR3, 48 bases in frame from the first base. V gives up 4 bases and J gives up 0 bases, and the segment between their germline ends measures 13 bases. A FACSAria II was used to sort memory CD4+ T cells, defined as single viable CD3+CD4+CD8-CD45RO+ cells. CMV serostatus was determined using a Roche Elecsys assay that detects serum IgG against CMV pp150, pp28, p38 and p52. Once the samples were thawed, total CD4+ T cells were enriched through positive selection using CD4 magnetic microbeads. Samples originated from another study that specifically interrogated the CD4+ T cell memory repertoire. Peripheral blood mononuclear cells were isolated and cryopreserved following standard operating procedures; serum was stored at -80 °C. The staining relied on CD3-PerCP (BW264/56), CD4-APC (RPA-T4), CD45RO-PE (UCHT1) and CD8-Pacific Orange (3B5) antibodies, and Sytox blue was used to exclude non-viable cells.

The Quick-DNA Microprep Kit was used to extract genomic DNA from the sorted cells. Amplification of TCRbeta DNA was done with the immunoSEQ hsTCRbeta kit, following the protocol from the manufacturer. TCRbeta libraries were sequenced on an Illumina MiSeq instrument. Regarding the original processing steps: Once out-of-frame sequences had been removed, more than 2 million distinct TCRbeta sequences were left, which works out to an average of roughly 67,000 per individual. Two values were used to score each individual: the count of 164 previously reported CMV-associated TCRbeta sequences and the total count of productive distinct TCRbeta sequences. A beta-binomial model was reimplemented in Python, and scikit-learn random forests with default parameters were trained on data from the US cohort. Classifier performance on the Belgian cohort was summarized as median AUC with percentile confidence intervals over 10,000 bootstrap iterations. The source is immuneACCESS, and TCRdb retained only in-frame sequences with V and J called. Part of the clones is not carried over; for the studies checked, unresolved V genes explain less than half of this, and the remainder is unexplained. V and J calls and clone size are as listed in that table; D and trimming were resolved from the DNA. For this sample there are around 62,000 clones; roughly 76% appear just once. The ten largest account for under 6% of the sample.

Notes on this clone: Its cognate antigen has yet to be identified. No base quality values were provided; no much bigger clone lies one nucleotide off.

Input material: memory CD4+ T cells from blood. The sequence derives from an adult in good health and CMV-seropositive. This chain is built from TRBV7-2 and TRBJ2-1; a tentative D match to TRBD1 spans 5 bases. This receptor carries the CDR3 CASSSETASSYNEQFF. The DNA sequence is TGTGCCAGCAGCTCAGAGACAGCGAGCTCCTACAATGAGCAGTTCTTC.